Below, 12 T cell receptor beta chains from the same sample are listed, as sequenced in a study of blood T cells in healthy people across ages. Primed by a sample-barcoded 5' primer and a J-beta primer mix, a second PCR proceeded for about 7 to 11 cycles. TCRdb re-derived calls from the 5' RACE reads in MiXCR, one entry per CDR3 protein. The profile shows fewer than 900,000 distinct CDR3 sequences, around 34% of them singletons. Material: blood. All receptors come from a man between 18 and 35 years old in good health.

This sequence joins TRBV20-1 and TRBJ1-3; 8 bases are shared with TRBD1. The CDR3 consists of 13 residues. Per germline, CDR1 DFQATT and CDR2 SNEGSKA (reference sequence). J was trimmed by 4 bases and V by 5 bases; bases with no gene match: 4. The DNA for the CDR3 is TGCAGTGCTGTACAGGGGGGAGGAAACACCATATATTTT. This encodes CSAVQGGGNTIYF.

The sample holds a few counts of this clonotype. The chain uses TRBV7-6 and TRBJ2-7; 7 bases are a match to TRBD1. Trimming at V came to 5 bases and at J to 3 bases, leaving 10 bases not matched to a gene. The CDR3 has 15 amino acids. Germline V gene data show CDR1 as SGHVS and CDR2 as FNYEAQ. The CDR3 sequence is CASSRRQGGFYEQYF. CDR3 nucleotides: TGTGCCAGCAGCCGGCGACAGGGTGGGTTCTACGAGCAGTACTTC.

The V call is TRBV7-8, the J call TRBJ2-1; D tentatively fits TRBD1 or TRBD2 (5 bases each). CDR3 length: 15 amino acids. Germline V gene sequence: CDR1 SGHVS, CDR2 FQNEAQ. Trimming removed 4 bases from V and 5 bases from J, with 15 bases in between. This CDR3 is CASSYAGARNNEQFF. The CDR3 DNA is TGTGCCAGCAGCTACGCCGGGGCCAGAAACAATGAGCAGTTCTTC.

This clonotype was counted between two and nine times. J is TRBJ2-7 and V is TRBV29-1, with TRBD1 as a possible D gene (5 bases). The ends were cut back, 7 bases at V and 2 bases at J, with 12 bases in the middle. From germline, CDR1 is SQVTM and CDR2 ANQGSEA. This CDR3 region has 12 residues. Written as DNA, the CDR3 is TGCAGCGCCAGGGTAGGGGCCTACGAGCAGTACTTC. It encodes CSARVGAYEQYF.

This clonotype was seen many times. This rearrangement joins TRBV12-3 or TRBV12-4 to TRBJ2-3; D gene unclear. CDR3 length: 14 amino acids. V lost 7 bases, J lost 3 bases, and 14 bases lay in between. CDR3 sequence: CASTPKRLTDTQYF. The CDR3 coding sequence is TGTGCCAGCACCCCCAAGAGGCTGACAGATACGCAGTATTTT.

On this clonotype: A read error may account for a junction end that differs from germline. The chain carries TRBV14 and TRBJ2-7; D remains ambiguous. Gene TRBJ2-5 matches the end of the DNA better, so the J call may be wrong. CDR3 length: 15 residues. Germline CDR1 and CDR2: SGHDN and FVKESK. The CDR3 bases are TGTGCCAACAGCCAAGTAATTAGGCCGAGGGAGACCCAGTACTTC. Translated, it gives CANSQVIRPRETQYF.

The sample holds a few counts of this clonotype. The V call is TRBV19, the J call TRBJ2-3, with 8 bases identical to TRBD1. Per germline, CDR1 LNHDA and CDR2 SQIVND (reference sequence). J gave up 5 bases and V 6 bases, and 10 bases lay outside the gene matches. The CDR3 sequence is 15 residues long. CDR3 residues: CASSNGQGQQDTQYF. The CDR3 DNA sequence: TGTGCCAGTAGCAACGGACAGGGCCAACAAGATACGCAGTATTTT.

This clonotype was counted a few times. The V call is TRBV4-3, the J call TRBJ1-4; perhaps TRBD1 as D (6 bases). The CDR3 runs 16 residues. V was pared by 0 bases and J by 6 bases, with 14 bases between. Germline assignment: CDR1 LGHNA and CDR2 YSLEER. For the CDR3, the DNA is TGCGCCAGCAGCCAAGATAAGGTACAGGGACATGAAAAACTGTTTTTT. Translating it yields CASSQDKVQGHEKLFF.

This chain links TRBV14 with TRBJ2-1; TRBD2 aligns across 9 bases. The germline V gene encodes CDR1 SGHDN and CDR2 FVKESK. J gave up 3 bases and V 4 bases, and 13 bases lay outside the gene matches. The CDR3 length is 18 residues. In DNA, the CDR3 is TGTGCCAGCAGCCCCCCTGGTGGGCTAGCGGGACTCTACAATGAGCAGTTCTTC. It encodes CASSPPGGLAGLYNEQFF. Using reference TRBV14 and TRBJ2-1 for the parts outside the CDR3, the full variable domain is EAGVTQFPSHSVIEKGQTVTLRCDPISGHDNLYWYRRVMGKEIKFLLHFVKESKQDESGMPNNRFLAERTGGTYSTLKVQPAELEDSGVYFCASSPPGGLAGLYNEQFFGPGTRLTVL.

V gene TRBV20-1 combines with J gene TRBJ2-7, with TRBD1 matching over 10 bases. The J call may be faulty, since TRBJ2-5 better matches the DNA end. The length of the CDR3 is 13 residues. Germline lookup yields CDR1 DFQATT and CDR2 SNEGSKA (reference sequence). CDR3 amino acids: CSAGTGVGETQYF. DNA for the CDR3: TGCAGTGCGGGGACAGGGGTGGGGGAGACCCAGTACTTC.

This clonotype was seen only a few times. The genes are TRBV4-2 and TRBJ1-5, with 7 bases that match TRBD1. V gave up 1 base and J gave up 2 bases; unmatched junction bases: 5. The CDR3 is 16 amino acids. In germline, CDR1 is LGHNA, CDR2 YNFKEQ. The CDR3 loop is CASSQGRTGGNQPQHF. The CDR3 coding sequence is TGTGCCAGCAGCCAAGGCCGGACAGGAGGCAATCAGCCCCAGCATTTT.

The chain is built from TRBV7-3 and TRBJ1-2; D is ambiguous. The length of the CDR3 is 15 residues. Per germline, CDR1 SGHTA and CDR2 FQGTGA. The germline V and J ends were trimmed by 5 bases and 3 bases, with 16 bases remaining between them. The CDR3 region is CASSPVPEADYGYTF. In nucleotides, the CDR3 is TGTGCCAGCAGCCCCGTTCCCGAAGCTGACTATGGCTACACCTTC.